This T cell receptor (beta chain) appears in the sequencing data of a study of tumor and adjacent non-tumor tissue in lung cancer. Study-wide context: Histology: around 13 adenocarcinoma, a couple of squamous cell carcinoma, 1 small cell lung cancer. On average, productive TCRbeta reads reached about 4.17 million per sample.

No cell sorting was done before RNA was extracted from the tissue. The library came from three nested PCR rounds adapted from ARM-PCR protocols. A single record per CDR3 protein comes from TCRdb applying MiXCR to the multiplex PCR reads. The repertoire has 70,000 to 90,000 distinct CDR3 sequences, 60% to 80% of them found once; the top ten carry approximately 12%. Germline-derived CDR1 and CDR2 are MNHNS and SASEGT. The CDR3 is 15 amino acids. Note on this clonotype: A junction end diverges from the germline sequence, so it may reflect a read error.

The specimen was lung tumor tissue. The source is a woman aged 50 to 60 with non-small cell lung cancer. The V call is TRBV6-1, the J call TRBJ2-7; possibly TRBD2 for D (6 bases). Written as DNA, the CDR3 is TGTGCCAGCATTGAAGGAGGGGCCCTATCCTACGAGCAGTACTTC. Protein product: CASIEGGALSYEQYF.